These 21 T cell receptor beta chains were sequenced from one sample in a study of blood T cell repertoires in COVID-19. Sequencing used immunoSEQ multiplex PCR; TCRdb keeps in-frame clones, though not all of them. Of around 180,000 clones listed, approximately 80% are singletons. Sequenced input: peripheral blood. The receptors were gathered from a human donor in a cohort sampled during active COVID-19.

This clone appeared a single time. The chain carries TRBV7-9 and TRBJ2-7; 7 positions agree with TRBD2. J gave up 7 bases and V 5 bases, and 14 bases lay outside the gene matches. The CDR3 runs to 15 residues. CDR1 is SEHNR, CDR2 FQNEAQ, per germline (reference sequence). In DNA, the CDR3 is TGTGCCAGCAGCCCCTCGCGGTCCGGCGGGGGAGAGCAGTACTTC. Protein product: CASSPSRSGGGEQYF. The full variable domain, its missing parts supplied by reference TRBV7-9 and TRBJ2-7, is DTGVSQNPRHKITKRGQNVTFRCDPISEHNRLYWYRQTLGQGPEFLTYFQNEAQLEKSRLLSDRFSAERPKGSFSTLEIQRTEQGDSAMYLCASSPSRSGGGEQYFGPGTRLTVT.

The chain uses TRBV30 and TRBJ2-3; tentatively, D is TRBD2 (6 bases). The V gene lost 3 bases and the J gene lost 0 bases, with 7 bases spanning the gap. The CDR3 sequence is 13 residues long. Germline CDR1 reads GTSNPN; CDR2 reads SVGIG (reference sequence). CDR3 sequence reads: CAWSRGSTDTQYF. CDR3 in DNA: TGTGCCTGGAGCCGGGGGAGCACAGATACGCAGTATTTT.

The chain has TRBV5-1 and TRBJ1-1; a weak D match, TRBD1 (5 bases). This CDR3 spans 14 amino acids. The V end lost 0 bases, the J end lost 8 bases, and 14 bases lay between the germline ends. In germline, CDR1 is SGHRS, CDR2 YFSETQ. CDR3 DNA sequence: TGCGCCAGCAGCTTGGGGGGCCAGGCTTTGGAAGCTTTCTTT. It is translated as CASSLGGQALEAFF.

The chain recombines TRBV19 with TRBJ1-4, with 7 bases identical to TRBD1. Looked up from germline, CDR1 is LNHDA and CDR2 is SQIVND (reference sequence). CDR3 length equals 14 residues. The trim removed 7 bases at V and 1 base at J, leaving 3 bases unmatched. CDR3 loop: CASTYRGTNEKLFF. CDR3 DNA: TGTGCCAGTACTTACAGGGGAACTAATGAAAAACTGTTTTTT.

This chain uses TRBV7-9 with TRBJ2-2, with 9 bases aligning to TRBD2. Looked up from germline, CDR1 is SEHNR and CDR2 is FQNEAQ (reference sequence). V shed 6 bases, J shed 4 bases, and the junction held 9 bases outside the gene matches. This CDR3 is 16 amino acids long. The CDR3 DNA is TGTGCCAGCAGTCTCCGGCTAGCGGGACCCACCGGGGAGCTGTTTTTT. Protein product: CASSLRLAGPTGELFF. Full variable domain (rest looked up from reference TRBV7-9 and TRBJ2-2): DTGVSQNPRHKITKRGQNVTFRCDPISEHNRLYWYRQTLGQGPEFLTYFQNEAQLEKSRLLSDRFSAERPKGSFSTLEIQRTEQGDSAMYLCASSLRLAGPTGELFFGEGSRLTVL.

The chain combines TRBV11-2 with TRBJ1-2, with D tentatively TRBD1 (5 bases). The V gene's germline CDR1 is SGHAT and CDR2 FQNNGV. V was trimmed by 3 bases and J by 11 bases, leaving 19 bases between them. There are 14 residues in the CDR3. The DNA for the CDR3 is TGTGCCAGCAGCTTGACAGCCACCTCAGAGAGTTACACCTTC. Amino acid sequence: CASSLTATSESYTF. The variable domain in full, completed from reference TRBV11-2 and TRBJ1-2, reads EAGVAQSPRYKIIEKRQSVAFWCNPISGHATLYWYQQILGQGPKLLIQFQNNGVVDDSQLPKDRFSAERLKGVDSTLKIQPAKLEDSAVYLCASSLTATSESYTFGSGTRLTVV.

The chain couples TRBV6-1 to TRBJ2-7, with unresolved D. CDR1 and CDR2 (germline): MNHNS, SASEGT. With 2 bases removed from V and 2 bases from J, the gap between germline ends came to 22 bases. The CDR3 runs to 18 residues. In DNA, the CDR3 is TGTGCCAGCAGTGAACCCCCCCTGCCCGGGTCCTTCCCCTACGAGCAGTACTTC. Protein product: CASSEPPLPGSFPYEQYF.

The genes are TRBV4-1 and TRBJ2-1; D perhaps matches TRBD1 (5 bases). The germline V and J ends were trimmed by 0 bases and 4 bases, with 10 bases remaining between them. This CDR3 contains 15 residues. The germline V gene has CDR1 MGHRA and CDR2 YSYEKL. CDR3 nucleotide sequence: TGCGCCAGCAGCCAAGATGGGGCAGAATACAATGAGCAGTTCTTC. Translation gives CASSQDGAEYNEQFF.

This clone is a singleton in its sample. The V call is TRBV19, the J call TRBJ1-1, with 10 bases that match TRBD1. This CDR3 has 16 residues. Looked up from germline, CDR1 is LNHDA and CDR2 is SQIVND (reference sequence). The J segment lost 0 bases and the V segment lost 4 bases, leaving 5 bases of the junction unmatched. CDR3 sequence (DNA): TGTGCCAGTAGTAGAGGGACAGGGGAAGTGAACACTGAAGCTTTCTTT. It is translated as CASSRGTGEVNTEAFF.

This chain links TRBV7-9 with TRBJ2-7; D might be TRBD1 (6 bases). This CDR3 is built from 13 residues. The germline CDR1 and CDR2 sequences are SEHNR and FQNEAQ (reference sequence). V was shortened by 3 bases and J by 4 bases, with 10 bases between the two germline ends. The CDR3 loop is CASSFKDRYEQYF. CDR3 bases: TGTGCCAGCAGCTTTAAAGACAGGTACGAGCAGTACTTC.

The chain employs TRBV12-3 or TRBV12-4 and TRBJ1-5; 8 positions match TRBD1. The CDR3 length is 13 residues. The V and J ends lost 3 bases and 10 bases, in that order; junction bases with no gene match: 5. CDR3 region: CASSFGQGNPQHF. In DNA form, the CDR3 reads TGTGCCAGCAGTTTCGGACAGGGCAATCCCCAGCATTTT.

CDR3 bases: TGTGCCAGCAGTGAGTGGCAGGGTTCGGAGACCCAGTACTTC. This codes for CASSEWQGSETQYF. The chain is built from TRBV2 and TRBJ2-5; D is possibly TRBD1 (5 bases). Deletions cut 3 bases from V and 5 bases from J, with 13 bases between. The CDR3 has 14 residues. CDR1 and CDR2 from the germline V gene are SNHLY and FYNNEI.

The chain links TRBV5-6 to TRBJ1-2; possibly TRBD1 for D (6 bases). The CDR3 covers 13 residues. V dropped 1 base and J dropped 11 bases, with 15 bases sitting between them. Looked up from germline, CDR1 is SGHDT and CDR2 is YYEEEE. Written as DNA, the CDR3 is TGTGCCAGCAGCTTGTCGGACAGCGGGGGATACACCTTC. Residues: CASSLSDSGGYTF.

The V gene is TRBV18, the J gene TRBJ1-2; possible D gene TRBD1, 6 bases. V lost 6 bases and J lost 1, with 12 bases in between. This CDR3 comprises 14 residues. Germline V gene sequence: CDR1 KGHSH, CDR2 LQKENI. CDR3 sequence reads: CASSPSRGNYGYTF. The DNA for the CDR3 is TGTGCCAGCTCCCCCAGCAGGGGTAACTATGGCTACACCTTC. The variable domain in full, completed from reference TRBV18 and TRBJ1-2, reads NAGVMQNPRHLVRRRGQEARLRCSPMKGHSHVYWYRQLPEEGLKFMVYLQKENIIDESGMPKERFSAEFPKEGPSILRIQQVVRGDSAAYFCASSPSRGNYGYTFGSGTRLTVV.

The chain joins TRBV30 to TRBJ1-4; D might be TRBD1 (6 bases). Germline loops: CDR1 GTSNPN, CDR2 SVGIG (reference sequence). The CDR3 has 13 amino acids. V dropped 0 bases and J dropped 6 bases, with 8 bases sitting between them. The CDR3 protein is CAWSVQGYEKLFF. CDR3 nucleotide sequence: TGTGCCTGGAGTGTACAGGGATATGAAAAACTGTTTTTT. Variable domain in full (rest from reference TRBV30 and TRBJ1-4): SQTIHQWPATLVQPVGSPLSLECTVEGTSNPNLYWYRQAAGRGLQLLFYSVGIGQISSEVPQNLSASRPQDRQFILSSKKLLLSDSGFYLCAWSVQGYEKLFFGSGTQLSVL.

The chain combines TRBV19 with TRBJ2-3, with a possible D match to TRBD1 (5 bases). The CDR3 extends over 16 amino acids. Trimming took off 1 base at V and 6 bases at J, with 17 bases between the two ends. Germline-derived CDR1 and CDR2 are LNHDA and SQIVND (reference sequence). CDR3 nucleotides: TGTGCCAGTAGTATAGTGGCCCGACAGTCCTGGGATACGCAGTATTTT. It translates to CASSIVARQSWDTQYF.

The chain is built from TRBV3-1 (or the pseudogene TRBV3-2) and TRBJ1-2; possible D gene TRBD1, 6 bases. Trimming stripped 1 base from V and 2 bases from J, with 11 bases between. The CDR3 is 15 residues long. Germline-derived CDR1 and CDR2 are LGHDT and YNNKEL (reference sequence). The CDR3 nucleotides read TGTGCCAGCAGCCAAGGAGCCGGACAGAACTATGGCTACACCTTC. Protein product: CASSQGAGQNYGYTF.

There are a few counts of this clone. The chain carries TRBV5-1 and TRBJ2-1; 10 bases fit TRBD1. The germline CDR1 and CDR2 sequences are SGHRS and YFSETQ. The CDR3 is 12 residues long. After removal of 7 bases from V and 5 bases from J, the junction contained 0 bases not matched to a gene. CDR3 sequence: CASGQGDNEQFF. The CDR3 DNA sequence: TGCGCCAGCGGACAGGGGGACAATGAGCAGTTCTTC.

The chain uses TRBV11-2 and TRBJ1-2; D possibly corresponds to TRBD1 (6 bases). V was cut by 5 bases and J by 4 bases, with 11 bases left in between. The CDR3 consists of 13 residues. CDR1 is SGHAT and CDR2 is FQNNGV in the germline V gene. The CDR3 reads CASSPQGTYGYTF. In DNA, the CDR3 is TGTGCCAGCAGCCCACAGGGTACCTATGGCTACACCTTC.

This chain uses TRBV5-6 with TRBJ2-5, with TRBD2 identical over 7 bases. Trimming at V came to 2 bases and at J to 3 bases, leaving 10 bases not matched to a gene. This CDR3 is 16 amino acids long. Per germline, CDR1 SGHDT and CDR2 YYEEEE. The CDR3 sequence: CASSFLSGGGEETQYF. The CDR3 nucleotides are TGTGCCAGCAGCTTTTTGAGCGGTGGGGGGGAAGAGACCCAGTACTTC.

This chain links TRBV7-9 with TRBJ2-7; 9 bases are a match to TRBD1. V dropped 3 bases and J dropped 0; count of bases not matched to a gene: 9. Germline lookup yields CDR1 SEHNR and CDR2 FQNEAQ (reference sequence). The CDR3 has 17 residues. The CDR3 spells CASSFRGTGRISYEQYF. The CDR3 DNA is TGTGCCAGCAGCTTTCGGGGGACAGGGAGGATCTCCTACGAGCAGTACTTC. The whole variable domain, remainder taken from reference TRBV7-9 and TRBJ2-7, is DTGVSQNPRHKITKRGQNVTFRCDPISEHNRLYWYRQTLGQGPEFLTYFQNEAQLEKSRLLSDRFSAERPKGSFSTLEIQRTEQGDSAMYLCASSFRGTGRISYEQYFGPGTRLTVT.